The 26 T cell receptor beta chains given below trace back to one sample, sequenced in a study of immune heterogeneity within non-small cell lung tumors. Multiplex PCR amplified the TCR beta CDR3 region. Its first round ran for roughly 9 cycles with 32 V and 13 J primers. Via MiXCR, TCRdb re-called the multiplex PCR reads, giving one row per CDR3 protein. This table holds roughly 10,000 distinct CDR3 sequences, roughly 17% found once. For each sample, template was 600 ng of bulk tumor genomic DNA. From each primary tumor, several far-apart biopsies were obtained during surgery. Their non-small cell lung cancer was newly diagnosed and untreated, and the patients underwent curative surgery. Sequences were obtained from lung tumor tissue. These receptors all stem from a man aged 35 to 55 with non-small cell lung cancer.

This clonotype was seen many times. The chain employs TRBV7-6 and TRBJ2-3, with 11 bases fitting TRBD2. Per the germline V gene, CDR1 is SGHVS and CDR2 is FNYEAQ. The V and J ends lost 5 bases and 4 bases, in that order; junction bases with no gene match: 5. This CDR3 region has 15 residues. In DNA, the CDR3 is TGTGCCAGCAGCGTTCGACTAGCGGGATCAGATACGCAGTATTTT. Translating it yields CASSVRLAGSDTQYF. Full variable domain (remainder filled in from reference TRBV7-6 and TRBJ2-3): GAGVSQSPRYKVTKRGQDVALRCDPISGHVSLYWYRQALGQGPEFLTYFNYEAQQDKSGLPNDRFSAERPEGSISTLTIQRTEQRDSAMYRCASSVRLAGSDTQYFGPGTRLTVL.

This clonotype was recorded many times. The V gene is TRBV14, the J gene TRBJ1-3; D not certain. Trimming shortened V by 4 bases and J by 0 bases, and 13 bases separated the two germline ends. CDR1 and CDR2 (germline): SGHDN, FVKESK. This CDR3 is 16 amino acids long. The DNA of the CDR3 is TGTGCCAGCAGCCGAGGCCGGTTATACTCTGGAAACACCATATATTTT. Amino acids: CASSRGRLYSGNTIYF.

This clonotype is categorized as medium-sized. For the CDR3, the DNA is TGTGCCACCAGCAGTCTCCTTGAAGACAGTGGGTATCACAATGAGCAGTTCTTC. It specifies CATSSLLEDSGYHNEQFF. V gene TRBV15 combines with J gene TRBJ2-1; D might be TRBD1 (5 bases). V was trimmed by 3 bases and J by 5 bases, leaving 23 bases between them. Per germline, CDR1 LNHNV and CDR2 YYDKDF (reference sequence). The CDR3 has 18 amino acids.

There are many counts of this clonotype. The V gene is TRBV2, the J gene TRBJ2-3; a weak D match, TRBD1 (6 bases). This CDR3 comprises 14 residues. The V gene's germline CDR1 is SNHLY and CDR2 FYNNEI. V shed 8 bases and J shed 0 bases, with 12 bases lying between them. CDR3 in DNA: TGTGCCAGCGGAAACAGGGCGAGCACAGATACGCAGTATTTT. This translates into CASGNRASTDTQYF. The full variable domain, with the rest looked up from reference TRBV2 and TRBJ2-3, is EPEVTQTPSHQVTQMGQEVILRCVPISNHLYFYWYRQILGQKVEFLVSFYNNEISEKSEIFDDQFSVERPDGSNFTLKIRSTKLEDSAMYFCASGNRASTDTQYFGPGTRLTVL.

By frequency in the sample, this clonotype is medium-sized. The chain combines TRBV5-1 with TRBJ2-7; 10 bases agree with TRBD1. V trimming: 3 bases; J trimming: 1 base; junction bases outside the gene matches: 4. Germline V lookup: CDR1 SGHRS, CDR2 YFSETQ. CDR3 length: 15 residues. The CDR3 protein is CASSSRDRGSYEQYF. Here the CDR3 DNA reads TGCGCCAGCAGCTCCCGGGACAGGGGTTCCTACGAGCAGTACTTC.

By share of the sample, this clonotype is medium-sized (0.01 to 0.1%). This chain joins TRBV18 and TRBJ2-7, with D perhaps matching TRBD1 (5 bases). This CDR3 contains 14 residues. Germline V lookup: CDR1 KGHSH, CDR2 LQKENI. The V end lost 2 bases, the J end lost 3 bases, and 11 bases lay between the germline ends. The chain's CDR3 is CASSPSWTNYEQYF. The CDR3 DNA follows: TGTGCCAGCTCACCAAGTTGGACAAACTACGAGCAGTACTTC.

This clonotype was seen at least ten times. The V and J genes are TRBV4-1 and TRBJ1-2; possibly TRBD1 for D (5 bases). The CDR3 spans 13 residues. Trimming took 2 bases from V and 6 from J, leaving 10 bases between them. Germline CDR1 MGHRA, CDR2 YSYEKL. CDR3 nucleotide sequence: TGCGCCAGCAGCCAATGGGGCGGTGATGGCTACACCTTC. Protein: CASSQWGGDGYTF.

Turning to this clonotype: This may come from a read error, since a much larger clone is one base off. The chain is built from TRBV5-5 and TRBJ2-7; a possible D gene is TRBD2 (5 bases). The CDR3 is 16 residues long. Germline CDR1 is SGHKS and CDR2 is YYEKEE (reference sequence). CDR3 nucleotides: TGTGCCAGCGGCTTTCTGTCGGGAAATCTTGGCTACGAGCAGTACTTC. Translation gives CASGFLSGNLGYEQYF. The full variable domain, its missing parts supplied by reference TRBV5-5 and TRBJ2-7, is DAGVTQSPTHLIKTRGQQVTLRCSPISGHKSVSWYQQVLGQGPQFIFQYYEKEERGRGNFPDRFSARQFPNYSSELNVNALLLGDSALYLCASGFLSGNLGYEQYFGPGTRLTVT.

By frequency in the sample, this clonotype is medium-sized. This rearrangement joins TRBV12-3 or TRBV12-4 to TRBJ1-2; 7 positions match TRBD1. The CDR3 consists of 13 residues. J lost 3 bases, V lost 5 bases, and 3 bases had no gene match. As DNA, the CDR3 is TGTGCCAGCAGTCCCGGGACAGACTATGGCTACACCTTC. Translating gives CASSPGTDYGYTF.

By share, this clonotype counts as medium-sized (0.01 to 0.1%). The V and J genes are TRBV12-3 or TRBV12-4 and TRBJ1-4; 7 positions agree with TRBD1. The CDR3 totals 14 residues. Trimming took 4 bases from V and 5 from J; bases not matched to a gene: 4. CDR3 amino acids: CASSSTGPNEKLFF. Written as DNA, the CDR3 is TGTGCCAGCAGTTCGACAGGGCCCAATGAAAAACTGTTTTTT.

There are many counts of this clonotype. The V call is TRBV4-2, the J call TRBJ1-2, with 8 bases lining up with TRBD1. CDR1 is LGHNA, CDR2 YNFKEQ, per germline. V was clipped by 1 base and J by 5 bases; unmatched bases: 9. This CDR3 region has 16 residues. The CDR3 DNA reads TGTGCCAGCAGCCAAGTAGATCAGGGGGCGCTTTATGGCTACACCTTC. This sequence encodes CASSQVDQGALYGYTF.

Ten or more counts support this clonotype. J is TRBJ2-2 and V is TRBV5-8; unclear D gene. Trimming shortened V by 4 bases and J by 13 bases, and 14 bases separated the two germline ends. The CDR3 is made up of 12 amino acids. Germline CDR1 reads SGHTS; CDR2 reads YDEGEE. The CDR3 coding sequence is TGTGCCAGCAGCCGACCCCCATGGGGGCTGTTTTTT. Translation gives CASSRPPWGLFF.

The genes are TRBV7-9 and TRBJ2-3, with 15 bases that match TRBD2. The CDR3 runs 20 residues. J lost 1 base, V lost 6 bases, and 14 bases had no gene match. Per germline, CDR1 SEHNR and CDR2 FQNEAQ (reference sequence). The CDR3 here is CASSSQRTSGRDIRTDTQYF. The CDR3 DNA reads as TGTGCCAGCAGTTCCCAGAGGACTAGCGGGAGGGATATCCGCACAGATACGCAGTATTTT.

The chain employs TRBV11-2 and TRBJ2-7; the match to TRBD1 covers 11 bases. The CDR3 has 17 residues. Germline loops: CDR1 SGHAT, CDR2 FQNNGV. With V trimmed by 5 bases and J by 7 bases, 16 bases remained unmatched. CDR3 in DNA: TGTGCCAGCAGCCGGGTGGAGGGGACAGGGGGGTTTGGAGAGCAGTACTTC. It yields the protein CASSRVEGTGGFGEQYF.

Of note for this clonotype: A single base separates this from a much larger clone, so it may be a read error. This chain uses TRBV19 with TRBJ2-1; 7 nucleotides agree with TRBD2. The CDR3 is 19 amino acids. V trimming: 7 bases; J trimming: 0 bases; junction bases outside the gene matches: 18. Germline V lookup: CDR1 LNHDA, CDR2 SQIVND (reference sequence). The CDR3 loop reads CASTQLYSGPDCSYNEQFF. In DNA form, the CDR3 reads TGTGCCAGTACCCAATTATATAGCGGGCCTGATTGCTCCTACAATGAGCAGTTCTTC.

This clonotype was counted ten times or more. The V and J genes are TRBV18 and TRBJ2-5; a weak D match, TRBD1 (5 bases). V was cut by 3 bases and J by 1 base, with 12 bases left in between. Per the germline V gene, CDR1 is KGHSH and CDR2 is LQKENI. The CDR3 loop spans 15 amino acids. CDR3 DNA sequence: TGTGCCAGCTCACCCTTCGACAGTTCCCAAGAGACCCAGTACTTC. Amino acids: CASSPFDSSQETQYF.

This clonotype was observed a handful of times. The V call is TRBV2, the J call TRBJ2-3, with 7 bases that match TRBD2. CDR1 is SNHLY, CDR2 FYNNEI, per germline. The CDR3 has 14 residues. Trimming took 6 bases from V and 9 from J; bases not matched to a gene: 12. CDR3 nucleotides: TGTGCCAGCAGCCAAGCCCTGAGGGAGGGAACGCAGTATTTT. Its protein is CASSQALREGTQYF.

The V and J genes are TRBV20-1 and TRBJ1-6; D is unclear. The CDR3 totals 15 residues. V gave up 6 bases and J gave up 8 bases, with 20 bases separating them. The germline V gene encodes CDR1 DFQATT and CDR2 SNEGSKA (reference sequence). The CDR3 sequence is CSATPEHGLDSPLHF. The DNA for the CDR3 is TGCAGTGCAACGCCGGAACATGGACTCGATTCACCCCTCCACTTT.

On this clonotype itself: The final CDR3 position lacks the conserved phenylalanine or tryptophan, pointing to a likely read error. It is unclear where the CDR3 begins or ends on the DNA, so no DNA is shown, and the CDR3 is as TCRdb lists it. The CDR3 sequence: CASSPGPWYEQYFGP. The chain joins TRBV9 to TRBJ2-3; TRBD1, as called in the table, went unchecked against the DNA. Germline V gene lookup returns CDR1 SGDLS and CDR2 YYNGEE. The CDR3 spans 15 amino acids, including both terminal residues.

By frequency in the sample, this clonotype is medium-sized. The chain has TRBV6-1 and TRBJ1-6, with 7 bases fitting TRBD1. Germline V lookup: CDR1 MNHNS, CDR2 SASEGT. After removal of 5 bases from V and 9 bases from J, the junction contained 10 bases not matched to a gene. The CDR3 contains 15 residues. In DNA, the CDR3 is TGTGCCAGCAGTTATGTGTCAGGGGGAACTTCACCCCTCCACTTT. It encodes CASSYVSGGTSPLHF.

This chain joins TRBV14 and TRBJ2-1; 9 bases fit TRBD2. The CDR3 contains 15 residues. CDR1 SGHDN and CDR2 FVKESK come from the germline V gene. V was clipped by 4 bases and J by 3 bases; unmatched bases: 4. This CDR3 is CASSLRLAVYNEQFF. The CDR3 region has the DNA TGTGCCAGCAGCCTGCGACTAGCGGTCTACAATGAGCAGTTCTTC.

By sample share, this clonotype is medium-sized. V gene TRBV25-1 combines with J gene TRBJ2-1; perhaps D is TRBD1 or TRBD2 (5 bases each). Germline V CDR1 and CDR2: MGHDK, SYGVNS. V lost 8 bases and J lost 0, with 11 bases in between. The length of the CDR3 is 14 residues. The CDR3 DNA reads as TGTGCCAGCCGAGGGACGGCCTCCTACAATGAGCAGTTCTTC. Translation: CASRGTASYNEQFF.

The sample holds one count of this clonotype. The chain recombines TRBV27 with TRBJ1-4; weak D call: TRBD1 (5 bases). The length of the CDR3 is 16 residues. V was shortened by 3 bases and J by 8 bases, with 19 bases between the two germline ends. The germline V gene has CDR1 MNHEY and CDR2 SMNVEV (reference sequence). The CDR3 bases are TGTGCCAGCAGTTTGGTTAGGGGTGGGTGGAACGAAAAACTGTTTTTT. Translation: CASSLVRGGWNEKLFF.

In this sample, this clonotype is medium-sized. The CDR3 DNA reads as TGTGCCAGCAGCTACAGAGGGGTTAATGAAAAACTGTTTTTT. It codes for CASSYRGVNEKLFF. This chain uses TRBV7-8 with TRBJ1-4; perhaps TRBD1 as D (5 bases). V was shortened by 4 bases and J by 4 bases, with 10 bases between the two germline ends. The CDR3 is made up of 14 amino acids. Per the germline V gene, CDR1 is SGHVS and CDR2 is FQNEAQ.

This chain connects TRBV30 to TRBJ1-5; tentative D call: TRBD1 (6 bases). The V gene's germline CDR1 is GTSNPN and CDR2 SVGIG (reference sequence). This CDR3 region has 15 residues. Between the trimmed V and J ends, which lost 4 bases and 0 bases, there was a span of 13 bases. In nucleotides, the CDR3 is TGTGCCTGGAATATGGGGGCGAGTAGCAATCAGCCCCAGCATTTT. Its protein is CAWNMGASSNQPQHF.

This clonotype is deemed medium-sized. Here the CDR3 DNA reads TGTGCCAGCAGTTTCCAGGGAAACACTGAAGCTTTCTTT. It encodes CASSFQGNTEAFF. The rearrangement joins TRBV6-2 or TRBV6-3 to TRBJ1-1; possible D gene TRBD1, 5 bases. The CDR3 covers 13 residues. Trimming removed 4 bases from V and 2 bases from J, with 8 bases in between. In germline, CDR1 is MNHEY, CDR2 SVGEGT.